A single sample gave rise to the 24 T cell receptor beta chains below, sequenced in a study of molecular identifiers for immune sequencing clone quantification (dated by TCRdb to 2016 to 2019). The library was obtained by PCR. TCRdb records Illumina HiSeq 4000 as the sequencer. The public reads were run again by TCRdb, first through fastp at Q25 and then through MiXCR, and only productive beta chains were kept. Entries are consolidated by CDR3 protein sequence, retaining the most common genes and DNA. Within this sample are about 65,000 distinct CDR3 sequences, with 17% of them counted one time only. The ten largest clonotypes hold 1.5% of the sample. Sequenced material: naive CD8+ T cells from blood, with Jurkat cell RNA spiked in. The cell subset or site label here, explained by the study, means: FACS-sorted CD8+CD4-CCR7+CD45RA+ naive T cells. These receptors were obtained from a human donor in good health. Some libraries in this study had Jurkat cell RNA spiked in.

This clonotype was detected many times. The chain couples TRBV4-1 to TRBJ2-7, with 9 positions matching TRBD2. The CDR3 is 15 residues long. Per the germline V gene, CDR1 is MGHRA and CDR2 is YSYEKL. Germline trimming cut 0 bases from V and 3 bases from J; bases unmatched to any gene: 3. The CDR3 sequence: CASSQDTSGYYEQYF. CDR3 coding DNA: TGCGCCAGCAGCCAAGATACTAGCGGGTACTACGAGCAGTACTTC.

This clonotype was detected many times. V usage is TRBV4-1 and J usage is TRBJ2-7; weak D call: TRBD2 (5 bases). The CDR3 totals 13 residues. The V gene lost 4 bases and the J gene lost 4 bases, with 11 bases spanning the gap. Germline loops: CDR1 MGHRA, CDR2 YSYEKL. The CDR3 DNA sequence: TGCGCCAGCAGCCCGCTCACGGGGTACGAGCAGTACTTC. This gives the protein CASSPLTGYEQYF.

This clonotype was observed at least ten times. V and J are TRBV29-1 and TRBJ1-2, with D tentatively TRBD1 (6 bases). V lost 1 base to trimming and J lost 0 bases, with 12 bases between them. The germline V gene encodes CDR1 SQVTM and CDR2 ANQGSEA. The CDR3 is 15 residues long. This CDR3 reads CSVEGDRLANYGYTF. Here the CDR3 DNA reads TGCAGCGTTGAAGGTGACAGGTTAGCTAACTATGGCTACACCTTC.

This clonotype was found many times. V gene TRBV5-6 combines with J gene TRBJ2-7; TRBD1 agrees at 9 bases. The trim removed 6 bases at V and 3 bases at J, leaving 7 bases unmatched. CDR3 size: 14 residues. Germline V gene data show CDR1 as SGHDT and CDR2 as YYEEEE. The CDR3 bases are TGTGCCAGCAACTGGGGGACAGGGAGCTACGAGCAGTACTTC. This translates into CASNWGTGSYEQYF.

The table lists this clonotype with many counts. The chain recombines TRBV7-2 with TRBJ2-1; 11 positions match TRBD2. This CDR3 is built from 15 residues. CDR1 SGHTA and CDR2 FQGNSA come from the germline V gene. The V gene end was trimmed by 9 bases and the J gene end by 3 bases; junction bases not matched to a gene: 7. The CDR3 bases are TGTGCCAGTATGACTAGCGGGGTTCTCTACAATGAGCAGTTCTTC. Its translation is CASMTSGVLYNEQFF. The full variable domain, completed using reference TRBV7-2 and TRBJ2-1, is GAGVSQSPSNKVTEKGKDVELRCDPISGHTALYWYRQSLGQGLEFLIYFQGNSAPDKSGLPSDRFSAERTGGSVSTLTIQRTQQEDSAVYLCASMTSGVLYNEQFFGPGTRLTVL.

The V call is TRBV13, the J call TRBJ2-1; 8 nucleotides align to TRBD2. Trimming removed 5 bases from V and 2 bases from J; junction bases left unmatched: 8. CDR1 and CDR2 from the germline V gene are PRHDT and FYEKMQ (reference sequence). The CDR3 extends over 16 amino acids. CDR3 bases: TGTGCCAGCAGCGGGCCGGGACTAGGGACCTACAATGAGCAGTTCTTC. It is translated as CASSGPGLGTYNEQFF.

This clonotype was found a few times. This could be a read error, since a much larger clone is one nucleotide away. The chain employs TRBV9 and TRBJ2-1; D is perhaps TRBD2 (6 bases). CDR1 SGDLS and CDR2 YYNGEE come from the germline V gene. The CDR3 consists of 15 residues. CDR3 protein: CASSPRDSSYNVQFF. The DNA of the CDR3 is TGTGCCAGCAGCCCGCGGGATAGCTCCTACAATGTGCAGTTCTTC.

This clonotype has ten or more counts. The chain employs TRBV7-9 and TRBJ2-2; possibly TRBD1 or TRBD2 for D (5 bases each). Trimming cost V 4 bases and J 2 bases, with 14 bases left between them. This CDR3 spans 16 amino acids. Germline values: CDR1 SEHNR, CDR2 FQNEAQ (reference sequence). DNA of the CDR3: TGTGCCAGCAGCTCTTTGAGGGGCGTAAACACCGGGGAGCTGTTTTTT. Its protein product is CASSSLRGVNTGELFF.

A word on this clonotype: This may come from a read error, since a much larger clone is one base off. The chain uses TRBV2 and TRBJ1-6, with 7 nucleotides matching TRBD1. The CDR3 is made up of 15 amino acids. Germline trimming cut 3 bases from V and 11 bases from J; bases unmatched to any gene: 10. In germline, CDR1 is SNHLY, CDR2 FYNNEI. DNA of the CDR3: TGTGCCAGCAGTGAGGACAGGTCCCCGAATCCACCCCTCCACTTT. Its protein is CASSEDRSPNPPLHF.

This clonotype was recorded many times. The rearrangement uses TRBV10-2 and TRBJ2-7; D perhaps matches TRBD2 (6 bases). There are 12 residues in the CDR3. The V gene lost 6 bases and the J gene lost 3 bases, with 9 bases spanning the gap. Germline V gene lookup returns CDR1 WSHSY and CDR2 SAAADI. DNA of the CDR3: TGCGCCAGCAGCGCGGGGCACTACGAGCAGTACTTC. Translation: CASSAGHYEQYF.

The chain is built from TRBV7-6 and TRBJ2-3; TRBD2 agrees at 7 bases. Germline CDR1 is SGHVS and CDR2 is FNYEAQ. The CDR3 sequence is 13 residues long. Germline trimming cut 4 bases from V and 5 bases from J; bases unmatched to any gene: 3. For the CDR3, the DNA is TGTGCCAGCAGCTACGGCGGGAGAGATACGCAGTATTTT. Amino acids: CASSYGGRDTQYF.

This clonotype was picked up many times. This CDR3 is CASRLITGEPSSGANVLTF. CDR3 in DNA: TGTGCCAGCAGACTTATTACAGGGGAGCCCTCCTCTGGGGCCAACGTCCTGACTTTC. The V call is TRBV6-5, the J call TRBJ2-6, with 7 bases matching TRBD1. This CDR3 is built from 19 residues. Germline V lookup: CDR1 MNHEY, CDR2 SVGAGI. V dropped 6 bases and J dropped 0; count of bases not matched to a gene: 14.

The table lists this clonotype with many counts. This sequence joins TRBV11-3 and TRBJ2-7; 7 positions agree with TRBD1. This CDR3 is built from 14 residues. V was clipped by 1 base and J by 2 bases; unmatched bases: 2. Germline CDR1 and CDR2: SGHNT and YENEEA. The CDR3 nucleotides are TGTGCCAGCAGCTTAGCCGGGACAGCCTACGAGCAGTACTTC. As protein: CASSLAGTAYEQYF.

The rearrangement joins TRBV7-9 to TRBJ2-1; 7 nucleotides match TRBD2. This CDR3 comprises 17 residues. Germline trimming cut 5 bases from V and 8 bases from J; bases unmatched to any gene: 18. Germline CDR1 is SEHNR and CDR2 is FQNEAQ (reference sequence). In DNA, the CDR3 is TGTGCCAGCAGCCCCCCCGGCGGCGGGAGTGCCGCCGATGAGCAGTTCTTC. Amino acid sequence: CASSPPGGGSAADEQFF.

The J gene is TRBJ2-7, the V gene TRBV28; D is ambiguous. V gave up 6 bases and J gave up 4 bases, with 13 bases separating them. The CDR3 totals 13 residues. Germline values: CDR1 MDHEN, CDR2 SYDVKM. The CDR3 region is CASRESASYEQYF. The CDR3 DNA sequence: TGTGCCAGCAGGGAGTCAGCTTCGTACGAGCAGTACTTC.

The chain links TRBV9 to TRBJ1-1, with D possibly matching TRBD1 (6 bases). The CDR3 length is 16 residues. V was cut by 0 bases and J by 0 bases, with 12 bases left in between. Germline values: CDR1 SGDLS, CDR2 YYNGEE. The CDR3 is CASSVGRGTLNTEAFF. CDR3 DNA sequence: TGTGCCAGCAGCGTAGGTCGCGGGACACTGAACACTGAAGCTTTCTTT.

This clonotype appeared many times. It is unclear where the CDR3 begins or ends on the DNA, so no DNA is shown, and the CDR3 is as TCRdb lists it. This chain uses TRBV7-8 with TRBJ1-5. In germline, CDR1 is SGHVS, CDR2 FQNEAQ. The CDR3 is 14 residues long, counting both termini. The CDR3 loop reads CASSFFGEGQPQHF.

This clonotype occurred once. A much more abundant neighbour one base away suggests this may be a read error. No conserved phenylalanine or tryptophan ends this CDR3, so it is likely a read error. This rearrangement joins TRBV15 to TRBJ1-5; D is unclear. The CDR3 is 16 residues long. Germline V gene lookup returns CDR1 LNHNV and CDR2 YYDKDF (reference sequence). Trimming took off 5 bases at V and 2 bases at J, with 16 bases between the two ends. CDR3 sequence (DNA): TGTGCCACCAGCGGTCAGAGCTCTTTCGGCAATCAGCCCCAGCATTCT. It yields the protein CATSGQSSFGNQPQHS.

The table lists this clonotype with a few counts. The CDR3 sequence: CATMPSSGNTIYF. CDR3 nucleotides: TGTGCCACCATGCCGAGCTCTGGAAACACCATATATTTT. V and J are TRBV28 and TRBJ1-3; D is unresolved. Germline V gene lookup returns CDR1 MDHEN and CDR2 SYDVKM. The CDR3 spans 13 residues. Trimming took 10 bases from V and 0 from J, leaving 10 bases between them.

This clonotype was counted many times. The chain uses TRBV12-3 or TRBV12-4 and TRBJ1-6, with a weak D call TRBD1 (6 bases). CDR3 length: 14 amino acids. V was cut by 6 bases and J by 6 bases, with 12 bases left in between. The CDR3 sequence is CASSYRVGNSPLHF. CDR3 sequence (DNA): TGTGCCAGCAGCTACAGGGTTGGTAATTCACCCCTCCACTTT.

This clonotype showed up many times. V gene TRBV11-2 combines with J gene TRBJ1-3; D is undetermined. This CDR3 is built from 14 residues. From germline, CDR1 is SGHAT and CDR2 FQNNGV. V was pared by 8 bases and J by 1 base, with 12 bases between. The CDR3 here is CASETQGSGNTIYF. CDR3 DNA sequence: TGTGCCAGCGAAACCCAAGGATCTGGAAACACCATATATTTT.

V is TRBV6-5 and J is TRBJ2-2; D is perhaps TRBD1 or TRBD2 (7 bases each). The CDR3 length is 14 residues. The germline gives CDR1 MNHEY, CDR2 SVGAGI. Trimming left V 6 bases short and J 7 bases short, with 15 bases between. CDR3 sequence reads: CASRKTGEGGELFF. CDR3 nucleotide sequence: TGTGCCAGCAGGAAAACAGGGGAGGGCGGGGAGCTGTTTTTT.

Points on this clonotype: A much larger clone lies a single base off, so this may be a read error. V usage is TRBV9 and J usage is TRBJ1-1; D gene uncertain. CDR3 length: 13 amino acids. Germline assignment: CDR1 SGDLS and CDR2 YYNGEE. The CDR3 DNA is TGTGCCAGCAGCGTGGGGAGGTACACTGAAGTTTTCTTT. Its translation: CASSVGRYTEVFF.

This clonotype was observed many times. The chain combines TRBV6-5 with TRBJ2-7; TRBD2 matches 8 bases. The CDR3 is 14 residues long. Unmatched junction bases numbered 7, after V lost 2 bases and J lost 7 bases. The germline V gene has CDR1 MNHEY and CDR2 SVGAGI. The CDR3 is CASSYASGSEEQYF. In DNA form, the CDR3 reads TGTGCCAGCAGTTACGCCAGCGGGAGTGAAGAGCAGTACTTC.